This T cell receptor (beta chain) was retrieved from a study of OX40 agonist ivuxolimab in advanced cancers. Profiling relied on immunoSEQ multiplex PCR, and the TCRdb table lists in-frame clones only, not all of them. Of tens of thousands of clones listed, over 85% are singletons. CDR3 length equals 13 residues. V dropped 7 bases and J dropped 1 base, with 10 bases sitting between them. Germline V gene data show CDR1 as MDHEN and CDR2 as SYDVKM. V is TRBV28 and J is TRBJ1-1; the D is unclear. Sequenced material: CD4+ or CD8+ T cells sorted from blood, taken in a trial of the OX40 agonist ivuxolimab. This TCR came from an adult with an advanced solid tumor such as melanoma, head and neck, liver or kidney cancer. The CDR3 DNA reads TGTGCCAGCATTCCAGAAACGAACACTGAAGCTTTCTTT. Its protein product is CASIPETNTEAFF. The full variable domain, its missing parts supplied by reference TRBV28 and TRBJ1-1, is DVKVTQSSRYLVKRTGEKVFLECVQDMDHENMFWYRQDPGLGLRLIYFSYDVKMKEKGDIPEGYSVSREKKERFSLILESASTNQTSMYLCASIPETNTEAFFGQGTRLTVV.